This TCR beta chain was documented in a study of vaccination and CD4 T cells after COVID-19. Study at large: Post-COVID draws came a median approximately 94 days after diagnosis (range 35 to 161). Study results and limitations: Spike mono-reactivity was the property of 304 of 307 vaccine-specific clones in convalescent patients. Median about 86% of reactive clones detected in convalescent patients emerged only post-vaccination. Median SARS-CoV-2-reactive clonotypes rose from approximately 21 to 38, not significantly.

As for this clonotype: Antigen specificity is unknown.

Each CDR3 protein is one row after TCRdb ran MiXCR on the PCR reads. The repertoire consists of 21,000 or so distinct CDR3 sequences, with about three fifths occurring once and the leading ten covering around 1.1%. CDR1 and CDR2 (germline): SGHKS, YYEKEE (reference sequence). This CDR3 spans 11 amino acids. Trimming removed 4 bases from V and 6 bases from J, with 6 bases in between. The sequence derives from a human donor who had recovered from COVID-19. V is TRBV5-5 and J is TRBJ2-3; D is uncertain. The source was CD4+ T cells from blood, collected before SARS-CoV-2 vaccination. CDR3 in amino acids: CASSTVDTQYF. CDR3 sequence (DNA): TGTGCCAGCAGCACCGTTGATACGCAGTATTTT. The full variable domain, rest sourced from reference TRBV5-5 and TRBJ2-3, is DAGVTQSPTHLIKTRGQQVTLRCSPISGHKSVSWYQQVLGQGPQFIFQYYEKEERGRGNFPDRFSARQFPNYSSELNVNALLLGDSALYLCASSTVDTQYFGPGTRLTVL.